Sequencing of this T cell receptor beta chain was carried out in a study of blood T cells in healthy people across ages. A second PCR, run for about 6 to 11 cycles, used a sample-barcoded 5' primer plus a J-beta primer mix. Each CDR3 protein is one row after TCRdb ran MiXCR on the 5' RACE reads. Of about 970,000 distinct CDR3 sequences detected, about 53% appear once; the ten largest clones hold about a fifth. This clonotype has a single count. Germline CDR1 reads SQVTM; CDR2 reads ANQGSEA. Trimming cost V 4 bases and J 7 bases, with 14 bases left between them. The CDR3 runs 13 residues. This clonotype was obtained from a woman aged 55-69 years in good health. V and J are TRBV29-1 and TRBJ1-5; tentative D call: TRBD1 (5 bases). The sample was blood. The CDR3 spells CSVAGGEGQPQHF. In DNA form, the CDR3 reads TGCAGCGTTGCGGGAGGGGAGGGACAGCCCCAGCATTTT.